The TCR beta chain described here comes from a study of immune characterization of retroperitoneal liposarcoma. TCRdb re-called the PCR reads through MiXCR, storing one row per CDR3 protein. The profile shows thousands of distinct CDR3 sequences, roughly two fifths of them singletons. The CDR3 consists of 13 residues. Trimming took off 5 bases at V and 10 bases at J, with 12 bases between the two ends. This clonotype is termed medium-sized. The chain couples TRBV12-3 or TRBV12-4 to TRBJ1-6; the D is unclear. The specimen sequenced was tumor tissue. The receptor comes from a male donor with retroperitoneal liposarcoma. The CDR3 region is CASSPGEESPLHF. In DNA, the CDR3 is TGTGCCAGCAGTCCTGGAGAGGAATCACCCCTCCACTTT.